Shown below are 27 T cell receptor beta chains from a single sample sequenced in a study of shared clonotypes between healthy human individuals. Some clones are missing from TCRdb's copy, which holds only in-frame ones; the method was immunoSEQ multiplex PCR. This table has about 680,000 clones, over 65% appearing once. Specimen: memory CD4+ T cells sorted from blood. The subset here: CD45RA-negative fraction. The receptors shown here come from a woman in her twenties or thirties in good health.

The chain couples TRBV6-6 to TRBJ2-7, with D possibly TRBD1 on 5 matching bases. Germline V gene sequence: CDR1 MNHNY, CDR2 SVGAGI (reference sequence). This CDR3 region has 15 residues. V dropped 3 bases and J dropped 4 bases, with 16 bases sitting between them. The CDR3 spells CASSYSGALLYEQYF. The CDR3 DNA is TGTGCCAGCAGTTATTCTGGGGCCCTGCTATACGAGCAGTACTTC.

V gene TRBV28 combines with J gene TRBJ2-7, with D possibly TRBD1 on 6 matching bases. CDR1 and CDR2 from the germline V gene are MDHEN and SYDVKM. The germline V and J ends were trimmed by 4 bases and 2 bases, with 18 bases remaining between them. This CDR3 is 16 amino acids long. The chain's CDR3 is CASSSRGRGGPYEQYF. CDR3 sequence (DNA): TGTGCCAGCAGTTCCAGGGGCCGGGGCGGTCCCTACGAGCAGTACTTC.

The J gene is TRBJ2-6, the V gene TRBV19, with no clear D. Germline V lookup: CDR1 LNHDA, CDR2 SQIVND (reference sequence). Trimming took 4 bases from V and 4 from J, leaving 8 bases between them. The CDR3 has 14 residues. The CDR3: CASSNWYGANVLTF. The DNA of the CDR3 is TGTGCCAGTAGTAATTGGTACGGGGCCAACGTCCTGACTTTC.

This clone was counted many times. This sequence joins TRBV4-2 and TRBJ1-4, with 7 bases matching TRBD1. Germline lookup yields CDR1 LGHNA and CDR2 YNFKEQ. Trimming at V came to 2 bases and at J to 8 bases, leaving 8 bases not matched to a gene. The length of the CDR3 is 15 residues. The CDR3 DNA follows: TGTGCCAGCAGCCAACCCGACAGGGATGAGGAAAAACTGTTTTTT. It codes for CASSQPDRDEEKLFF.

The rearrangement joins TRBV30 to TRBJ1-3; no reliable D call. Between the trimmed V and J ends, which lost 3 bases and 0 bases, there was a span of 6 bases. The CDR3 extends over 13 amino acids. CDR1 is GTSNPN and CDR2 is SVGIG in the germline V gene (reference sequence). In nucleotides, the CDR3 is TGTGCCTGGAGCGGTTCCTCTGGAAACACCATATATTTT. Residues: CAWSGSSGNTIYF.

This chain links TRBV28 with TRBJ1-2; 12 nucleotides line up with TRBD1. The germline V gene encodes CDR1 MDHEN and CDR2 SYDVKM. This CDR3 region has 16 residues. V lost 6 bases to trimming and J lost 4 bases; unmatched junction nucleotides: 9. Here the CDR3 DNA reads TGTGCCAGCAGCAGGGGACAGGGGGCGCTCGGCTATGGCTACACCTTC. Amino acid sequence: CASSRGQGALGYGYTF.

The chain uses TRBV6-6 and TRBJ1-1; D possibly corresponds to TRBD1 (6 bases). The germline V gene has CDR1 MNHNY and CDR2 SVGAGI (reference sequence). This CDR3 contains 14 residues. V was cut by 7 bases and J by 1 base, with 13 bases left in between. The CDR3 spells CASIAQGRNTEAFF. Written as DNA, the CDR3 is TGTGCCAGCATCGCGCAGGGGCGGAACACTGAAGCTTTCTTT.

The chain carries TRBV5-1 and TRBJ1-4, with a weak D call TRBD1 (6 bases). V gave up 4 bases and J gave up 6 bases, with 16 bases separating them. Germline V gives CDR1 SGHRS, CDR2 YFSETQ. The CDR3 totals 15 residues. The CDR3 nucleotides are TGCGCCAGCAGCCCCCAGAGGGGGGACTATGAAAAACTGTTTTTT. Its protein is CASSPQRGDYEKLFF.

This clone was observed a handful of times. The CDR3, as DNA: TGTGCCAGCAGCTTACGGGGGGTATCCATCGAGCAGTACTTC. Translated: CASSLRGVSIEQYF. V is TRBV7-8 and J is TRBJ2-7; 7 nucleotides align to TRBD2. The CDR3 totals 14 residues. The germline V gene has CDR1 SGHVS and CDR2 FQNEAQ. V lost 2 bases to trimming and J lost 6 bases; unmatched junction nucleotides: 7.

V gene TRBV30 combines with J gene TRBJ2-1; D perhaps matches TRBD2 (6 bases). The CDR3 runs to 12 residues. The V end was cut by 0 bases, the J end by 9 bases, with 9 bases between. Germline-derived CDR1 and CDR2 are GTSNPN and SVGIG (reference sequence). Here the CDR3 reads CAWSVLGGEQFF. CDR3 nucleotide sequence: TGTGCCTGGAGTGTCTTGGGAGGTGAGCAGTTCTTC.

This clone was seen a handful of times. The sample carries other DNA sequences with the same CDR3. V is TRBV5-6 and J is TRBJ2-2; the D is unclear. The germline V and J ends were trimmed by 1 base and 2 bases, with 6 bases remaining between them. Germline assignment: CDR1 SGHDT and CDR2 YYEEEE. The CDR3 covers 14 residues. CDR3: CASSLRSNTGELFF. The CDR3 coding sequence is TGTGCCAGCAGCTTGCGCTCCAACACCGGGGAGCTGTTTTTT.

The rearrangement links TRBV4-1 to TRBJ1-3; D remains unclear. Germline V CDR1 and CDR2: MGHRA, YSYEKL. This CDR3 has 15 amino acids. Trimming took off 0 bases at V and 3 bases at J, with 9 bases between the two ends. DNA of the CDR3: TGCGCCAGCAGCCAAGACGACTCAGGTGGAAACACCATATATTTT. It translates to CASSQDDSGGNTIYF.

At least ten counts were recorded for this clone. The chain is built from TRBV18 and TRBJ2-4, with a weak D call TRBD1 (5 bases). Trimming took off 6 bases at V and 2 bases at J, with 11 bases between the two ends. Germline V gives CDR1 KGHSH, CDR2 LQKENI. The CDR3 is 14 amino acids. The CDR3 DNA reads as TGTGCCAGCTCGGAAGGGGTTACCAAAAACATTCAGTACTTC. Amino acid sequence: CASSEGVTKNIQYF.

The V and J genes are TRBV11-2 and TRBJ2-7; 7 nucleotides align to TRBD1. J lost 6 bases, V lost 5 bases, and 10 bases had no gene match. This CDR3 contains 14 residues. Germline CDR1 reads SGHAT; CDR2 reads FQNNGV. This CDR3 is CASSPRQGRSEQYF. The CDR3 DNA follows: TGTGCCAGCAGCCCCCGACAGGGTCGGAGCGAGCAGTACTTC. The entire variable domain, with the rest obtained from reference TRBV11-2 and TRBJ2-7, is as follows: EAGVAQSPRYKIIEKRQSVAFWCNPISGHATLYWYQQILGQGPKLLIQFQNNGVVDDSQLPKDRFSAERLKGVDSTLKIQPAKLEDSAVYLCASSPRQGRSEQYFGPGTRLTVT.

The chain links TRBV5-1 to TRBJ2-1; TRBD2 agrees at 16 bases. CDR1 is SGHRS and CDR2 is YFSETQ in the germline V gene. The length of the CDR3 is 15 residues. V lost 4 bases and J lost 11; bases outside the gene matches: 6. CDR3 bases: TGCGCCAGCAGCGCCGGGACTAGCGGGAGGGGCCAGCAGTTCTTC. Its protein is CASSAGTSGRGQQFF.

V and J are TRBV11-2 and TRBJ2-2, with 8 bases lining up with TRBD1. J was trimmed by 5 bases and V by 4 bases; bases with no gene match: 12. There are 17 residues in the CDR3. CDR1 is SGHAT, CDR2 FQNNGV, per germline. CDR3 loop: CASSSSLRTGRTGELFF. CDR3 coding DNA: TGTGCCAGCAGCTCCTCCTTGAGGACAGGGAGGACCGGGGAGCTGTTTTTT.

This clone appeared once. This chain connects TRBV29-1 to TRBJ2-1; perhaps D is TRBD1 or TRBD2 (5 bases each). CDR3 length: 13 amino acids. Deletions cut 0 bases from V and 4 bases from J, with 7 bases between. Germline V CDR1 and CDR2: SQVTM, ANQGSEA. The CDR3 DNA sequence: TGCAGCGTTGAAGATGGGACGTACAATGAGCAGTTCTTC. It is translated as CSVEDGTYNEQFF.

The rearrangement uses TRBV30 and TRBJ2-7, with D tentatively TRBD1 or TRBD2 (5 bases each). Trimming cost V 0 bases and J 2 bases, with 5 bases left between them. The CDR3 contains 12 residues. Germline CDR1 is GTSNPN and CDR2 is SVGIG (reference sequence). For the CDR3, the DNA is TGTGCCTGGAGTGTGGGACCCTACGAGCAGTACTTC. This translates into CAWSVGPYEQYF.

This clone was counted between two and nine times. The chain links TRBV4-1 to TRBJ2-7; tentative D call: TRBD2 (6 bases). The CDR3 has 17 residues. In germline, CDR1 is MGHRA, CDR2 YSYEKL. V dropped 0 bases and J dropped 1 base, with 16 bases sitting between them. CDR3 protein: CASSQERSAGSSYEQYF. The CDR3 coding sequence is TGCGCCAGCAGCCAAGAACGTTCCGCGGGATCTTCCTACGAGCAGTACTTC.

This clone was seen at least ten times. The chain recombines TRBV5-8 with TRBJ2-7; D is unresolved. The V gene's germline CDR1 is SGHTS and CDR2 YDEGEE. The germline V and J ends were trimmed by 2 bases and 2 bases, with 8 bases remaining between them. CDR3 size: 13 residues. The CDR3 DNA follows: TGTGCCAGCAGCTTAATCGGAGCCTACGAGCAGTACTTC. Its translation is CASSLIGAYEQYF.

This clone was counted only a few times. V gene TRBV28 combines with J gene TRBJ2-3; 7 nucleotides agree with TRBD2. CDR1 MDHEN and CDR2 SYDVKM come from the germline V gene. The CDR3 sequence is 15 residues long. Trimming cost V 3 bases and J 0 bases; bases outside gene matches: 3. CDR3 protein: CASSFPGLSTDTQYF. CDR3 DNA sequence: TGTGCCAGCAGTTTCCCGGGACTAAGCACAGATACGCAGTATTTT. Filled out from reference TRBV28 and TRBJ2-3, the complete variable domain reads DVKVTQSSRYLVKRTGEKVFLECVQDMDHENMFWYRQDPGLGLRLIYFSYDVKMKEKGDIPEGYSVSREKKERFSLILESASTNQTSMYLCASSFPGLSTDTQYFGPGTRLTVL.

This clone was picked up a small number of times. The genes are TRBV5-1 and TRBJ2-2; 8 bases line up with TRBD1. The CDR3 consists of 16 residues. With V trimmed by 0 bases and J by 1 base, 2 bases remained unmatched. The V gene's germline CDR1 is SGHRS and CDR2 YFSETQ. The CDR3 DNA follows: TGCGCCAGCAGCTTGGCCGGGACAGGGAACACCGGGGAGCTGTTTTTT. This codes for CASSLAGTGNTGELFF. Full variable domain (missing parts from reference TRBV5-1 and TRBJ2-2): KAGVTQTPRYLIKTRGQQVTLSCSPISGHRSVSWYQQTPGQGLQFLFEYFSETQRNKGNFPGRFSGRQFSNSRSEMNVSTLELGDSALYLCASSLAGTGNTGELFFGEGSRLTVL.

This chain links TRBV28 with TRBJ1-6; the D is unclear. The CDR3 sequence is 16 residues long. CDR1 and CDR2 (germline): MDHEN, SYDVKM. V was cut by 1 base and J by 7 bases, with 14 bases left in between. CDR3 amino acids: CASSLYSDPLNSPLHF. The DNA for the CDR3 is TGTGCCAGCAGTTTATACTCAGACCCGCTAAATTCACCCCTCCACTTT.

The gene calls are TRBV2 and TRBJ2-1; 11 bases align to TRBD2. Trimming removed 6 bases from V and 7 bases from J; junction bases left unmatched: 8. Germline CDR1 reads SNHLY; CDR2 reads FYNNEI. The CDR3 has 15 amino acids. This CDR3 reads CASRVGTSGQNEQFF. For the CDR3, the DNA is TGTGCCAGCAGGGTGGGGACTAGCGGACAAAATGAGCAGTTCTTC.

The chain uses TRBV11-2 and TRBJ2-4, with D unclear. The germline V gene encodes CDR1 SGHAT and CDR2 FQNNGV. This CDR3 is built from 13 residues. V lost 5 bases to trimming and J lost 9 bases, with 14 bases between them. The DNA of the CDR3 is TGTGCCAGCAGCCCCCGACCGGATAGCATTCAGTACTTC. Translating gives CASSPRPDSIQYF.

This clone was seen just once. V usage is TRBV14 and J usage is TRBJ2-1, with D maybe TRBD2 (6 bases). The V end was cut by 4 bases, the J end by 5 bases, with 18 bases between. The CDR3 is 16 residues long. The germline V gene encodes CDR1 SGHDN and CDR2 FVKESK. The CDR3 nucleotides read TGTGCCAGCAGCCCTCGACCTTTGCGGGGAGACAATGAGCAGTTCTTC. Translation: CASSPRPLRGDNEQFF.

The CDR3, as DNA: TGTGCCAGTGGCACTAGCGGGAGGACGGGGGGAGAGACCCAGTACTTC. Residues: CASGTSGRTGGETQYF. The chain combines TRBV19 with TRBJ2-5, with 12 nucleotides matching TRBD2. Looked up from germline, CDR1 is LNHDA and CDR2 is SQIVND (reference sequence). V was pared by 8 bases and J by 4 bases, with 11 bases of the junction left unmatched. The CDR3 is 16 amino acids. Looking up the rest from reference TRBV19 and TRBJ2-5 gives the full variable domain: DGGITQSPKYLFRKEGQNVTLSCEQNLNHDAMYWYRQDPGQGLRLIYYSQIVNDFQKGDIAEGYSVSREKKESFPLTVTSAQKNPTAFYLCASGTSGRTGGETQYFGPGTRLLVL.